These 30 T cell receptor beta chains were all obtained from the same sample, sequenced in a study of neoadjuvant nivolumab and ipilimumab in lung cancer. Method: immunoSEQ multiplex PCR; TCRdb's copy keeps in-frame clones and lacks some. This repertoire shows over 5,500 clones, approximately 65% found once; its top ten account for more than 14%. Sequencing used tumor tissue, obtained after neoadjuvant nivolumab, alone or with ipilimumab, at or shortly before surgery. These TCRs come from an adult with non-small cell lung cancer.

The chain has TRBV11-1 and TRBJ2-1, with D possibly being TRBD1 or TRBD2 (5 bases each). Germline V gene data show CDR1 as SGHAT and CDR2 as FQDESV (reference sequence). V was clipped by 3 bases and J by 10 bases, with 16 bases between them. This CDR3 region has 14 residues. Written as DNA, the CDR3 is TGTGCCAGCAGCTTGGGGGTAGACCTGAGGGAGCAGTTCTTC. Its protein is CASSLGVDLREQFF.

V and J are TRBV18 and TRBJ2-1, with 10 bases fitting TRBD1. The V gene's germline CDR1 is KGHSH and CDR2 LQKENI. The J segment lost 7 bases and the V segment lost 3 bases, leaving 3 bases of the junction unmatched. The CDR3 sequence is 14 residues long. The CDR3 sequence: CASSPRGQGNEQFF. CDR3 bases: TGTGCCAGCTCACCCCGGGGACAGGGGAATGAGCAGTTCTTC.

Judged by abundance, this clone is medium-sized (0.01 to 0.1%). V usage is TRBV28 and J usage is TRBJ2-7, with 7 bases that match TRBD2. CDR3 length: 14 residues. Looked up from germline, CDR1 is MDHEN and CDR2 is SYDVKM. J gave up 4 bases and V 6 bases, and 9 bases lay outside the gene matches. The CDR3 is CASRRSREGYEQYF. CDR3 DNA: TGTGCCAGCAGACGGAGCAGGGAGGGGTACGAGCAGTACTTC.

The J gene is TRBJ2-5, the V gene TRBV7-9; 8 nucleotides align to TRBD2. Germline V lookup: CDR1 SEHNR, CDR2 FQNEAQ (reference sequence). The CDR3 spans 14 residues. V dropped 5 bases and J dropped 4; count of bases not matched to a gene: 6. CDR3 protein: CASSQGLAGETQYF. CDR3 nucleotides: TGTGCCAGCAGCCAAGGACTAGCCGGAGAGACCCAGTACTTC.

The rearrangement joins TRBV10-3 to TRBJ1-2; TRBD1 aligns across 11 bases. The J segment lost 4 bases and the V segment lost 0 bases, leaving 16 bases of the junction unmatched. This CDR3 spans 20 amino acids. The germline V gene has CDR1 ENHRY and CDR2 SYGVKD. The CDR3 bases are TGTGCCATCAGTGAGTCGATTAGGACAGGGGGCACTAAATTACTCTATGGCTACACCTTC. Its translation is CAISESIRTGGTKLLYGYTF.

In this sample, this clone turned up once. V usage is TRBV30 and J usage is TRBJ1-5; the D is unclear. CDR3 length: 13 residues. Germline-derived CDR1 and CDR2 are GTSNPN and SVGIG (reference sequence). V gave up 5 bases and J gave up 4 bases, with 12 bases separating them. The CDR3 DNA reads as TGTGCCTGGCAGTCCAACCCGAATCAGCCCCAGCATTTT. Protein product: CAWQSNPNQPQHF.

V gene TRBV9 combines with J gene TRBJ2-2; D is unresolved. The germline CDR1 and CDR2 sequences are SGDLS and YYNGEE. V gave up 4 bases and J gave up 1 base, with 11 bases separating them. CDR3 length: 15 amino acids. CDR3: CASSPPHRNTGELFF. The CDR3 nucleotides are TGTGCCAGCAGCCCCCCCCACAGGAACACCGGGGAGCTGTTTTTT.

This CDR3 reads CASGPAEQFF. The CDR3 region has the DNA TGTGCCAGCGGACCTGCGGAGCAGTTCTTC. V and J are TRBV27 and TRBJ2-1; D is uncertain. The CDR3 spans 10 residues. Germline V gives CDR1 MNHEY, CDR2 SMNVEV (reference sequence). The V gene lost 8 bases and the J gene lost 10 bases, with 9 bases spanning the gap.

CDR3 region: CASSLFGGGIGQPQHF. The CDR3 coding sequence is TGTGCCAGCAGTTTATTCGGGGGCGGGATAGGTCAGCCCCAGCATTTT. V usage is TRBV27 and J usage is TRBJ1-5, with D tentatively TRBD1 (6 bases). The germline gives CDR1 MNHEY, CDR2 SMNVEV (reference sequence). The germline V and J ends were trimmed by 1 base and 6 bases, with 16 bases remaining between them. This CDR3 has 16 residues.

The J gene is TRBJ2-1, the V gene TRBV7-2, with 15 nucleotides matching TRBD2. The CDR3 covers 15 residues. Per germline, CDR1 SGHTA and CDR2 FQGNSA. V was pared by 6 bases and J by 7 bases, with 4 bases of the junction left unmatched. CDR3 coding DNA: TGTGCCAGCAGTTTCGGGACTAGCGGGAGGAATGAGCAGTTCTTC. It translates to CASSFGTSGRNEQFF. Drawing the rest from reference TRBV7-2 and TRBJ2-1, the complete variable domain is GAGVSQSPSNKVTEKGKDVELRCDPISGHTALYWYRQSLGQGLEFLIYFQGNSAPDKSGLPSDRFSAERTGGSVSTLTIQRTQQEDSAVYLCASSFGTSGRNEQFFGPGTRLTVL.

This sequence joins TRBV19 and TRBJ2-3; TRBD1 aligns across 7 bases. Germline CDR1 and CDR2: LNHDA and SQIVND (reference sequence). The CDR3 is made up of 15 amino acids. Germline trimming cut 7 bases from V and 3 bases from J; bases unmatched to any gene: 10. CDR3 sequence (DNA): TGTGCCAGTAAGAGATCCGACAGGGAGACAGATACGCAGTATTTT. Protein sequence: CASKRSDRETDTQYF.

The rearrangement joins TRBV7-2 to TRBJ1-2, with D maybe TRBD1 (5 bases). Trimming removed 4 bases at V and 4 bases at J, with 19 bases between. Germline V lookup: CDR1 SGHTA, CDR2 FQGNSA. The CDR3 length is 16 residues. The CDR3 loop is CASSSTGTPEPYGYTF. CDR3 DNA sequence: TGTGCCAGCAGCTCCACCGGGACTCCCGAGCCCTATGGCTACACCTTC.

This clone has a handful of counts. V and J are TRBV7-9 and TRBJ1-1; 7 nucleotides agree with TRBD1. Germline-derived CDR1 and CDR2 are SEHNR and FQNEAQ (reference sequence). The CDR3 is 17 amino acids. With V trimmed by 2 bases and J by 5 bases, 14 bases remained unmatched. CDR3 region: CASSLTNVGGRGTEAFF. The CDR3 DNA follows: TGTGCCAGCAGCTTAACTAATGTAGGGGGCCGGGGGACTGAAGCTTTCTTT.

The chain combines TRBV18 with TRBJ2-7; 14 nucleotides line up with TRBD2. The V segment lost 3 bases and the J segment 5 bases; nucleotides outside the gene matches: 6. Germline CDR1 reads KGHSH; CDR2 reads LQKENI. CDR3 length: 16 amino acids. In nucleotides, the CDR3 is TGTGCCAGCTCACCGTCGGGACTAGCGGGAGAAAACGAGCAGTACTTC. Protein sequence: CASSPSGLAGENEQYF.

For the CDR3, the DNA is TGTGCCAGCGTGACCGGGACAGCGAACACTGAAGCTTTCTTT. Translating gives CASVTGTANTEAFF. The chain uses TRBV27 and TRBJ1-1; 7 nucleotides match TRBD1. The CDR3 has 14 residues. Unmatched junction bases numbered 7, after V lost 8 bases and J lost 1 base. Germline V gene sequence: CDR1 MNHEY, CDR2 SMNVEV (reference sequence).

This clone is medium-sized by share. V usage is TRBV4-2 and J usage is TRBJ2-5; D ambiguous. V lost 0 bases and J 5 bases, leaving 7 bases between the germline ends. Germline V CDR1 and CDR2: LGHNA, YNFKEQ. The CDR3 extends over 13 amino acids. The CDR3 loop reads CASSQDPPETQYF. For the CDR3, the DNA is TGTGCCAGCAGCCAAGACCCCCCGGAGACCCAGTACTTC.

The chain combines TRBV30 with TRBJ2-7; D tentatively reads TRBD1 or TRBD2 (5 bases each). V was cut by 2 bases and J by 2 bases, with 10 bases left in between. Germline assignment: CDR1 GTSNPN and CDR2 SVGIG (reference sequence). The CDR3 runs 13 residues. Written as DNA, the CDR3 is TGTGCCTGGAGTAGAGAGGGACCCTACGAGCAGTACTTC. Translating it yields CAWSREGPYEQYF.

This clone has just one count. This chain uses TRBV2 with TRBJ1-1, with D perhaps TRBD1 (6 bases). The CDR3 sequence is 13 residues long. With 6 bases removed from V and 3 bases from J, the gap between germline ends came to 11 bases. Germline V gene data show CDR1 as SNHLY and CDR2 as FYNNEI. The CDR3 region is CASRSNRDTEAFF. The CDR3 region has the DNA TGTGCCAGCAGAAGTAACAGGGACACTGAAGCTTTCTTT.

The rearrangement uses TRBV5-4 and TRBJ2-7, with D possibly TRBD1 on 7 matching bases. The CDR3 has 15 amino acids. The V end was cut by 2 bases, the J end by 4 bases, with 16 bases between. In germline, CDR1 is SGHNT, CDR2 YYREEE (reference sequence). The CDR3 DNA reads TGTGCCAGCAGCTTAGGGGGCCGGCTAGCGTACGAGCAGTACTTC. Translation gives CASSLGGRLAYEQYF.

This clone was detected only a few times. The chain has TRBV7-5 and TRBJ1-3. TRBV7-5 is deemed a pseudogene. The CDR3 sequence is 13 residues long. DNA for the CDR3: TGTGCCAGCAGCTTAGGGCAGGGAGACACCATATATTTT. Residues: CASSLGQGDTIYF.

This clone was recorded only once. CDR3 coding DNA: TGTGCCAGCAGCTTACTGGGGAGGGGCCATCAGCCCCAGCATTTT. Translation: CASSLLGRGHQPQHF. The chain links TRBV7-2 to TRBJ1-5; D may be TRBD1 (5 bases). CDR3 size: 15 residues. Germline V gives CDR1 SGHTA, CDR2 FQGNSA. Trimming pared 2 bases from V and 5 bases from J, leaving 13 bases between.

By frequency in the sample, this clone is medium-sized. The CDR3 sequence is CASSYQRRDGTDTQYF. The DNA for the CDR3 is TGTGCCAGCAGTTACCAACGGCGGGACGGCACAGATACGCAGTATTTT. This chain links TRBV6-6 with TRBJ2-3, with D possibly TRBD2 on 6 matching bases. The CDR3 covers 16 residues. V was cut by 2 bases and J by 1 base, with 13 bases left in between. Germline CDR1 and CDR2: MNHNY and SVGAGI (reference sequence).

This chain joins TRBV11-2 and TRBJ2-7; the D gene is possibly TRBD2 (6 bases). CDR3 length: 15 amino acids. The V and J ends lost 1 base and 4 bases respectively, with 14 bases between them. CDR1 is SGHAT and CDR2 is FQNNGV in the germline V gene. CDR3 DNA: TGTGCCAGCAGCTTAGGGGGCCGGCTAGCGTACGAGCAGTACTTC. Translated, it gives CASSLGGRLAYEQYF.

The V call is TRBV28, the J call TRBJ2-5, with D unclear. Germline CDR1 is MDHEN and CDR2 is SYDVKM. CDR3 length equals 14 residues. V was trimmed by 8 bases and J by 1 base, leaving 14 bases between them. CDR3 region: CASSGWATQETQYF. CDR3 sequence (DNA): TGTGCCAGCTCCGGGTGGGCCACCCAAGAGACCCAGTACTTC.

This clone was seen a few times. This chain uses TRBV6-6 with TRBJ2-7, with D possibly matching TRBD2 (6 bases). Deletions cut 7 bases from V and 4 bases from J, with 17 bases between. Germline V gives CDR1 MNHNY, CDR2 SVGAGI (reference sequence). This CDR3 spans 14 amino acids. The CDR3 is CASMSGAFPYEQYF. CDR3 in DNA: TGTGCCAGCATGTCGGGAGCTTTCCCGTACGAGCAGTACTTC.

V is TRBV29-1 and J is TRBJ2-5; D gene uncertain. V shed 2 bases and J shed 0 bases, with 4 bases lying between them. Per germline, CDR1 SQVTM and CDR2 ANQGSEA. The CDR3 length is 12 residues. The CDR3 DNA follows: TGCAGCGTTGAAACTAACCAAGAGACCCAGTACTTC. This sequence encodes CSVETNQETQYF.

The chain has TRBV28 and TRBJ1-5, with 8 bases fitting TRBD1. This CDR3 spans 17 amino acids. Trimming removed 5 bases from V and 0 bases from J; junction bases left unmatched: 9. Per the germline V gene, CDR1 is MDHEN and CDR2 is SYDVKM. The CDR3 spells CASSPSTGVISNQPQHF. In DNA, the CDR3 is TGTGCCAGCAGTCCCTCGACAGGGGTCATTAGCAATCAGCCCCAGCATTTT.

This chain links TRBV7-2 with TRBJ2-1; unclear D gene. Between the trimmed V and J ends, which lost 1 base and 8 bases, there was a span of 12 bases. This CDR3 has 14 amino acids. CDR1 and CDR2 (germline): SGHTA, FQGNSA. The DNA of the CDR3 is TGTGCCAGCAGCTTAGGCCCCGGCATATATGAGCAGTTCTTC. Protein product: CASSLGPGIYEQFF.

The CDR3 bases are TGCGCCAGCAGTGAGGACGGGACAGCGGCTGGAAACACCATATATTTT. Translation: CASSEDGTAAGNTIYF. The chain uses TRBV10-1 and TRBJ1-3, with 7 bases fitting TRBD1. The V segment lost 2 bases and the J segment 2 bases; nucleotides outside the gene matches: 6. CDR3 length: 16 residues. Looked up from germline, CDR1 is WNHNN and CDR2 is SYGVQD (reference sequence).

The CDR3 is CASSLGGGTEAFF. CDR3 DNA sequence: TGTGCCAGCAGTTTAGGGGGAGGAACTGAAGCTTTCTTT. The chain has TRBV27 and TRBJ1-1, with a tentative D call TRBD1 (5 bases). The CDR3 runs 13 residues. The V and J ends lost 2 bases and 5 bases respectively, with 9 bases between them. Looked up from germline, CDR1 is MNHEY and CDR2 is SMNVEV (reference sequence).